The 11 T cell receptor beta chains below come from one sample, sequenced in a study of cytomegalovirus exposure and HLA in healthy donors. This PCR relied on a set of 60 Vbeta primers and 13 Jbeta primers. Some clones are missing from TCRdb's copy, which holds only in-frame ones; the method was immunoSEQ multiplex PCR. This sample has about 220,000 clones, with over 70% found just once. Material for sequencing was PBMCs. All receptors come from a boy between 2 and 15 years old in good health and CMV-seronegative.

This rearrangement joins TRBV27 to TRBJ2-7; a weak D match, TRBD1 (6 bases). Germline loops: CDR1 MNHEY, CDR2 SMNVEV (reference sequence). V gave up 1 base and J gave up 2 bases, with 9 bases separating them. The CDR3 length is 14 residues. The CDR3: CASSLYRDTYEQYF. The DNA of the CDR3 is TGTGCCAGCAGTTTATACCGGGACACCTACGAGCAGTACTTC.

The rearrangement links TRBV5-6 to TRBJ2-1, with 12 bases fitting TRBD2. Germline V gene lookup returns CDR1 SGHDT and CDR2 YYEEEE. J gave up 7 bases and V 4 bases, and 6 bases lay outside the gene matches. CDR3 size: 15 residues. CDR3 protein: CASSERLAGVNEQFF. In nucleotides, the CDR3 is TGTGCCAGCAGCGAGAGACTAGCGGGAGTAAATGAGCAGTTCTTC.

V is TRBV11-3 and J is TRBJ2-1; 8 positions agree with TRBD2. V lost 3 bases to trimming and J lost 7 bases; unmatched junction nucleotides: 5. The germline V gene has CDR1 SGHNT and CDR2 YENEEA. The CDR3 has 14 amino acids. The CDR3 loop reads CASSFGRAGNEQFF. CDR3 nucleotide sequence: TGTGCCAGCAGCTTCGGGAGGGCCGGAAATGAGCAGTTCTTC.

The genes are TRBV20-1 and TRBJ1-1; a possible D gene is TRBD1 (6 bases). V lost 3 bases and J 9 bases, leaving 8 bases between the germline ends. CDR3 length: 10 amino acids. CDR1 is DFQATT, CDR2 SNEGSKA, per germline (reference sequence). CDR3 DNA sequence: TGCAGTGCTAGCGGACAGCAAGCTTTCTTT. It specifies CSASGQQAFF.

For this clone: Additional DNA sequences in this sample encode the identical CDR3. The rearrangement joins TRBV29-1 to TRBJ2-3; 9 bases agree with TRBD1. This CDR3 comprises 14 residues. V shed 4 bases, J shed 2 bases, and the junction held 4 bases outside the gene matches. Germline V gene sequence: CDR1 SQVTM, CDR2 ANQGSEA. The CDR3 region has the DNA TGCAGCGTTGCCGGGACAGGGTCCACAGATACGCAGTATTTT. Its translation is CSVAGTGSTDTQYF.

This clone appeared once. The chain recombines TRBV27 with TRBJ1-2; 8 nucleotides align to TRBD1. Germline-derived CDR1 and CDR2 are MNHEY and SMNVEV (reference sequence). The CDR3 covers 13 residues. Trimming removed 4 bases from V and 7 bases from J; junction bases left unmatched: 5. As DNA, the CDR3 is TGTGCCAGCAGTTCGACAGGGGCCTCTGGCTACACCTTC. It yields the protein CASSSTGASGYTF.

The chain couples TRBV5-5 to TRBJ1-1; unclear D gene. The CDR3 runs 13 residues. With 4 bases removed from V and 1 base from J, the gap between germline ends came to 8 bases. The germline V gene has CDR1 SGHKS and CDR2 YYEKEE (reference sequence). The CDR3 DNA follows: TGTGCCAGCAGCAGAGATCAGAACACTGAAGCTTTCTTT. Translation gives CASSRDQNTEAFF.

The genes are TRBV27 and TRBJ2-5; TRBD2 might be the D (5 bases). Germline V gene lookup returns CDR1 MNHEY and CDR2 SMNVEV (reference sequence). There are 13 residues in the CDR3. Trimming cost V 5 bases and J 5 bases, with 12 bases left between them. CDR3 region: CASSPRTGETQYF. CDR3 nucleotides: TGTGCCAGCAGTCCCCGAACGGGGGAGACCCAGTACTTC.

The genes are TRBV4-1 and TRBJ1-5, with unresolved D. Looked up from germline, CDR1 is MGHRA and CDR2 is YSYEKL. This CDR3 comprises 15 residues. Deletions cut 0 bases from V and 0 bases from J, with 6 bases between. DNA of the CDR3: TGCGCCAGCAGCCAAGATTTGTATAGCAATCAGCCCCAGCATTTT. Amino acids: CASSQDLYSNQPQHF.

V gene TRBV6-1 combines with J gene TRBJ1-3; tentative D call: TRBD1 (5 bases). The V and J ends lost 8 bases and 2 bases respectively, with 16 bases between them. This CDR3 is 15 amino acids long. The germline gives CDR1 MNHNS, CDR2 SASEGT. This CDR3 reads CASLRTAGPGNTIYF. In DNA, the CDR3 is TGTGCCAGCCTTCGGACCGCGGGGCCTGGAAACACCATATATTTT.

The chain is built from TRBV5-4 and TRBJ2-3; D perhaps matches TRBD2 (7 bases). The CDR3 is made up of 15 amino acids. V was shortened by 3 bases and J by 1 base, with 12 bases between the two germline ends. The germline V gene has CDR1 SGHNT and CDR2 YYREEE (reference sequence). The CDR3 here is CASSWGGHGTDTQYF. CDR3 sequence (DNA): TGTGCCAGCAGCTGGGGGGGCCACGGCACAGATACGCAGTATTTT.